This is a list of T cell receptor beta chains from one sample in a study of cytomegalovirus exposure and HLA in healthy donors. The table came from immunoSEQ multiplex PCR; TCRdb's copy has only in-frame clones and leaves some out. The table records 190,000 or so clones, 83% of them present only once. Sequencing input: PBMCs. The receptors shown here come from a man aged 50-60 years in good health and CMV-seronegative. Each CDR3 is given without its conserved first and last residue.

v_call	j_call	cdr3_aa
TRBV28	TRBJ1-1	ASFSGVPEAF
TRBV7-9	TRBJ1-1	ASSLRTVEAF
TRBV4-3	TRBJ1-5	ASSQDRGNQPQH
TRBV13	TRBJ2-3	ASSVPGEGGVDTQY
TRBV10-3	TRBJ1-2	AISESQAGHGYT
TRBV4-3	TRBJ1-2	ASSQDPQGQGNGYT
TRBV6-5	TRBJ2-7	ASNPSGSIEQY
TRBV7-3	TRBJ2-5	ASSLRGQETQY
TRBV4-2	TRBJ2-1	ASSQAHVGVGEQF
TRBV5-1	TRBJ2-5	ASSLDPTRRETQY
TRBV6-5	TRBJ1-2	ASSDHGTGRGYT
TRBV5-1	TRBJ2-7	ASRLSGGAYEQY
TRBV5-5	TRBJ2-5	ASSLGDQETQY
TRBV5-6	TRBJ1-5	ASSFARTDSNQPQH
TRBV5-1	TRBJ2-3	ASSGLGGGTDTQY
TRBV7-2	TRBJ2-2	ASSQGGLGTGELF
TRBV6-1	TRBJ1-5	ASFRGRGSNQPQH
TRBV6-1	TRBJ2-7	ASSALTGGRDEQY
TRBV10-3	TRBJ2-7	AISDSSYEQY
TRBV7-3	TRBJ2-1	ASSLRLDPNEQF
TRBV11-2	TRBJ1-5	ASRLPGQPQH
TRBV20-1	TRBJ2-7	SAKSYSGQY
TRBV11-3	TRBJ2-1	ASSLDLYNEQF
TRBV18	TRBJ1-2	ASSPQYGYT
TRBV4-3	TRBJ1-4	ASSPNRGTTRREKLF
TRBV18	TRBJ1-5	ASSQQGANQPQH
TRBV27	TRBJ2-7	ASSPTSQHLTYEQY
TRBV5-1	TRBJ2-3	ASSLGVSGTDTQY